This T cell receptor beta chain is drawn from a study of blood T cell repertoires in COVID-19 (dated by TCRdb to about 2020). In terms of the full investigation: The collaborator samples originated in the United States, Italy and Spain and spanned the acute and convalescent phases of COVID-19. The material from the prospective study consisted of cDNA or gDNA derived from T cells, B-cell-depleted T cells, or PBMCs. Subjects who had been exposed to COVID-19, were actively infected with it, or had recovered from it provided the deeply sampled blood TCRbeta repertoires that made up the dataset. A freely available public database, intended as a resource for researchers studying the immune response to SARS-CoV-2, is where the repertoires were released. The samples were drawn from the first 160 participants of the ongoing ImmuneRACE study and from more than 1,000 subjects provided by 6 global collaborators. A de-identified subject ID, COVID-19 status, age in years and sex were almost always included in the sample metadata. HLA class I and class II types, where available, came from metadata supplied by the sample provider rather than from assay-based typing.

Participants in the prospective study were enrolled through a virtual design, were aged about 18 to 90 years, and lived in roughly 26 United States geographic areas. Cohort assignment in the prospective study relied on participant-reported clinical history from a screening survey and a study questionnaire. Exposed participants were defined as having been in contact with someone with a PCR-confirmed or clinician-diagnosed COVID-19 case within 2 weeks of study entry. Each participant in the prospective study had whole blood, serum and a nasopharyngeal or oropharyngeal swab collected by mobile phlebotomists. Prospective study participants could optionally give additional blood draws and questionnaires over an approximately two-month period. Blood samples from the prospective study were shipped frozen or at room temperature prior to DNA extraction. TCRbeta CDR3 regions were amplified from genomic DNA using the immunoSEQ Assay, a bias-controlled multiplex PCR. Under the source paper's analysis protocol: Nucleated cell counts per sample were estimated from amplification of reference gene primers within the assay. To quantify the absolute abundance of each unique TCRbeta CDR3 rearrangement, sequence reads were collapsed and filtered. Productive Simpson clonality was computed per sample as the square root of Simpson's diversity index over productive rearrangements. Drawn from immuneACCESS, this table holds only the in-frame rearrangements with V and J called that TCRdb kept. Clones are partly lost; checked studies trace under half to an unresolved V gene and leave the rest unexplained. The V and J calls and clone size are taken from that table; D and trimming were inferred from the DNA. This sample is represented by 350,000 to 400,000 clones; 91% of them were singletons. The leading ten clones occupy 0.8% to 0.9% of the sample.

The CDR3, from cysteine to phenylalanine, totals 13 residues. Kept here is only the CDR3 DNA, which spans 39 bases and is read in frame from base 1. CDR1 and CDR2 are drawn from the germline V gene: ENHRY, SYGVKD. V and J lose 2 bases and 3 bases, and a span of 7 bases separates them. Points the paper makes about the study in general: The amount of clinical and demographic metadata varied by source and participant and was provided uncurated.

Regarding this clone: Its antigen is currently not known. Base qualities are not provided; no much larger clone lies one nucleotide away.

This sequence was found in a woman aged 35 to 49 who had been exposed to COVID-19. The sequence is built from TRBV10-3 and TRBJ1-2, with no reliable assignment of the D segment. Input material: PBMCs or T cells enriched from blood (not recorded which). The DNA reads TGTGCCATCAGTGAGGACTCATACTATGGCTACACCTTC. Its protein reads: CAISEDSYYGYTF.